This T cell receptor beta chain was recovered during a study of blood T cells in healthy people across ages. It was with a sample-barcoded 5' primer and a J-beta primer mix that a second PCR of roughly 7 to 12 cycles was run. TCRdb itself ran the 5' RACE reads through MiXCR, one entry per CDR3 protein. Among 650,000 to 800,000 distinct CDR3 sequences listed, under 45% were seen once. The germline CDR1 and CDR2 sequences are LNHNV and YYDKDF (reference sequence). This CDR3 has 15 residues. V shed 3 bases and J shed 0 bases, with 12 bases lying between them. The donors, healthy Caucasians from Russia, were aged about 6 to 95. Total RNA extraction produced at least 5 micrograms (per sample) for the study.

The rearrangement links TRBV15 to TRBJ2-7; D not certain. The material sequenced was blood. This sequence was found in a man aged 55 to 69 in good health. Here the CDR3 reads CATSRSKAGSYEQYF. Written as DNA, the CDR3 is TGTGCCACCAGCAGGAGTAAGGCAGGCTCCTACGAGCAGTACTTC.